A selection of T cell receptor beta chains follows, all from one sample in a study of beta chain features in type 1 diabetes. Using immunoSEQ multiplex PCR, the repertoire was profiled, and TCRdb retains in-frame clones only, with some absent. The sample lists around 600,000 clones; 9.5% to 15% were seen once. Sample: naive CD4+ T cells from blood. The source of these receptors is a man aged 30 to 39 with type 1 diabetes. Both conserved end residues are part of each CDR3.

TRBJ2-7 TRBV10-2 CASRRDTLYEQYF
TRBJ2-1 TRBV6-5 CASSYSRGQIHEQFF
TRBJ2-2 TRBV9 CASSVQMGGAVELFF
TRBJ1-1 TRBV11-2 CASSLQISNTEAFF
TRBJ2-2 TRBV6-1 CASSEYGSTNTGELFF
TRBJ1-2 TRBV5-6 CASSLEGTANYGYTF
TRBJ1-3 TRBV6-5 CASKYSVISGNTIYF
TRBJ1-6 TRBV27 CASSWTGIHSPLHF
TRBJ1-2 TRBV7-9 CASSEVQGNGYTF
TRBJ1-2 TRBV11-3 CASSHGQRVNYGYTF
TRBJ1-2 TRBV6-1 CASWAGNYGYTF
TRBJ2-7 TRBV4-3 CASSPRGQGLYEQYF
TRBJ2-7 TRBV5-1 CASSLAVSSYEQYF
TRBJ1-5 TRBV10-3 CAIGASMGKDSNQPQHF
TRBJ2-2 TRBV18 CASSPVETGELFF
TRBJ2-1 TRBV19 CASSIGGGNEQFF
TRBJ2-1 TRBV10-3 CAISEGTSGASHYNEQFF
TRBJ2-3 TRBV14 CASSQPRDSRTDTQYF
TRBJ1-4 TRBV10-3 CAISEGEKLFF
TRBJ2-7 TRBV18 CASSPQSSYEQYF
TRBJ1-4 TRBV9 CASSSSGATNEKLFF
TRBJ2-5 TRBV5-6 CASSSGGQWEGETQYF
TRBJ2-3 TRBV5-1 CASSLGVSDTQYF
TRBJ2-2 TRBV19 CASSIFVGRGNTGELFF
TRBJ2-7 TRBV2 CASLPGTGNEQYF
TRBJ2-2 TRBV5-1 CASSQGQPNTGELFF
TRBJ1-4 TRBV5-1 CASSPGQLMEKLFF
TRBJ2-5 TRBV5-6 CASSTQETQYF
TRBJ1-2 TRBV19 CASSIAQTGRYGYTF
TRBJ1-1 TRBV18 CASSQQGGTEAFF
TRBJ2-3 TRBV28 CASSPIAGDEYF
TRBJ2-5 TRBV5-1 CASSFSVLAGVETQYF
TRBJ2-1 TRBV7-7 CASSLGLGGQGIGYNEQFF
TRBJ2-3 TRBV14 CASSPIRSTDTQYF
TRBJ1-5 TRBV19 CASHRGQSSNQPQHF
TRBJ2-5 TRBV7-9 CASSQENDVETQYF
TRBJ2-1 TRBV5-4 CASSRTSVSNEQFF
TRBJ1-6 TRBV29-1 CSVGGDSSNSPLHF
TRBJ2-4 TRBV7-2 CASHRTDGPQYF
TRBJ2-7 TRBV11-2 CASSPGTGPYEQYF
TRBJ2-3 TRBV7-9 CAITLLGTGDKF
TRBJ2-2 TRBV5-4 CASSLAVPAGELFF
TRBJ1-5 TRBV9 CASSVGTGENQPQHF
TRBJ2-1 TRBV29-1 CSVIPINEQFF
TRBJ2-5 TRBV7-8 CASSFVNPQGTQYF
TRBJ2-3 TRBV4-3 CASSQDQGDTQYF
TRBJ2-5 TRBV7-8 CASSPQTRTSGGRIIEETQYF
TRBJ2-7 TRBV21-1 CASSKGAGQASYEQYF
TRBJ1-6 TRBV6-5 CASREQWGNSPLHF
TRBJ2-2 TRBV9 CASSVITGEFGELFF
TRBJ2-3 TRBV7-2 CASSLNLATDTQYF
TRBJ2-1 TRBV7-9 CASSLISGQGRFF
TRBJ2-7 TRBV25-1 CASSEPNTRGPGYEQYF
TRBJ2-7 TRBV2 CASTWTAYEQYF